What follows describes a single TCR beta chain. In the original workflow: Amplification from reference gene primers served as the basis for estimated nucleated cell counts. Data came from immunoSEQ multiplex PCR; TCRdb stores just in-frame clones and leaves some out. D and trimming come from the DNA, and the V and J calls and clone size come from that table. Of roughly 250,000 clones in the sample, 83% were seen once. These data belong to a study of blood T cell repertoires in COVID-19. Across the whole study: Samples representing acute and convalescent COVID-19 were sourced from the United States, Italy and Spain. Sources were T cells, B-cell-depleted T cells, or PBMCs; the material itself was cDNA or gDNA.

The V gene's germline CDR1 is MNHEY and CDR2 SVGEGT. V was clipped by 2 bases and J by 6 bases, with 10 bases between them. The CDR3 totals 13 residues. The material sequenced was peripheral blood. The chain couples TRBV6-2 or TRBV6-3 to TRBJ1-1; D is uncertain. The origin of this receptor is a human donor in a cohort sampled during active COVID-19. The CDR3 spells CASSYTLYAEAFF. The CDR3 bases are TGTGCCAGCAGTTACACTTTATACGCTGAAGCTTTCTTT.